This TCR beta chain comes out of a study of human T cells and chemical hapten exposure. TCRdb ran MiXCR on the RACE reads and lists one entry per CDR3 protein. Of around 130,000 distinct CDR3 sequences in the sample, approximately 8.3% are singletons; the top ten hold around 2%. As to time point: healthy volunteer bleed at 2 weeks. Someone pulled total RNA out of unfractionated whole blood. This clonotype was seen a few times. The V and J ends lost 6 bases and 2 bases respectively, with 17 bases between them. This CDR3 is built from 15 residues. Germline values: CDR1 MNHEY, CDR2 SMNVEV (reference sequence).

The genes are TRBV27 and TRBJ2-7, with a possible D match to TRBD2 (5 bases). The receptor comes from a male donor in good health. Some clones in this sample may be carry-over from other donors' samples. The sample comprised whole blood. The CDR3 here is CASRAGISGAYEQYF. The CDR3 region has the DNA TGTGCCAGCAGGGCCGGGATTTCGGGCGCCTACGAGCAGTACTTC.